This T cell receptor (beta chain) was captured by sequencing in a study of T cell responses to AZD1222 COVID-19 vaccine. With 2 bases removed from V and 0 bases from J, the gap between germline ends came to 3 bases. This CDR3 comprises 13 residues. Per germline, CDR1 MNHEY and CDR2 SVGAGI. The method was immunoSEQ multiplex PCR; TCRdb's version includes in-frame clones alone and lacks a portion of them. This table holds roughly 77,000 clones, nearly 90% found once. V and J are TRBV6-5 and TRBJ2-3; D gene ambiguous. The material was peripheral blood, obtained on day 0 of MenACWY control vaccination. The sequence derives from an adult in good health. The CDR3 DNA follows: TGTGCCAGCAGTTACATCAGCACAGATACGCAGTATTTT. Translating it yields CASSYISTDTQYF.